This T cell receptor beta chain appears in the sequencing data of a study of T cell changes during pregnancy in multiple sclerosis. Sequencing was performed with immunoSEQ multiplex PCR; in TCRdb, only in-frame clones are kept and a portion is missing. The repertoire holds about 39,000 clones, with 80% to 95% as singletons. V lost 0 bases, J lost 6 bases, and 3 bases stayed unmatched. The CDR3 loop spans 14 amino acids. In germline, CDR1 is SGHKS, CDR2 YYEKEE (reference sequence). Material: CD8+ T cells from peripheral blood mononuclear cells, obtained before pregnancy. The genes are TRBV5-5 and TRBJ2-1; TRBD1 aligns across 7 bases. This receptor was taken from a female donor with multiple sclerosis, enrolled in a pregnancy study. Here the CDR3 reads CASSLGDSLNEQFF. DNA for the CDR3: TGTGCCAGCAGCTTGGGGGACAGCCTCAATGAGCAGTTCTTC.